One and the same sample provided the 2 T cell receptor beta chains below, sequenced in a study of blood T cells in healthy people across ages. Primed by a sample-barcoded 5' primer and a J-beta primer mix, a second PCR proceeded for roughly 6 to 12 cycles. TCRdb re-called the 5' RACE reads through MiXCR, storing one row per CDR3 protein. The sample yields roughly 900,000 distinct CDR3 sequences, about 30% seen once. The sequenced sample was blood. All receptors come from a woman over 75 in good health.

This clonotype showed up just once. The rearrangement uses TRBV10-2 and TRBJ2-1, with no clear D. Trimming removed 4 bases from V and 4 bases from J, with 11 bases in between. The CDR3 has 14 amino acids. From germline, CDR1 is WSHSY and CDR2 SAAADI. The CDR3 is CASSVAEIYNEQFF. The DNA for the CDR3 is TGCGCCAGCAGTGTGGCGGAAATATACAATGAGCAGTTCTTC.

The rearrangement uses TRBV7-9 and TRBJ2-7; D is unclear. Trimming stripped 1 base from V and 3 bases from J, with 10 bases between. In germline, CDR1 is SEHNR, CDR2 FQNEAQ (reference sequence). The CDR3 runs to 14 residues. In DNA form, the CDR3 reads TGTGCCAGCAGCTTAGTTGGCAGATACTACGAGCAGTACTTC. Protein: CASSLVGRYYEQYF.